This T cell receptor (beta chain) was captured in a study of blood T cell repertoires in COVID-19. Study details: COVID-19 samples, acute and convalescent, were from the United States, Italy and Spain.

The CDR3 runs 16 residues. With V trimmed by 8 bases and J by 4 bases, 15 bases remained unmatched. Germline values: CDR1 MDHEN, CDR2 SYDVKM. The protocol was immunoSEQ multiplex PCR, while the TCRdb copy is restricted to in-frame clones and leaves out a portion. The table includes about 400,000 clones, about nine tenths detected once. The participants were between roughly 18 and 100 years old and came from 24 US areas. Participants were placed into cohorts based on the clinical history they reported. V gene TRBV28 combines with J gene TRBJ2-7, with 9 bases matching TRBD2. Sample: PBMCs or T cells enriched from blood (not recorded which). The clonotype was recovered from a woman aged 25 to 45 who had recovered from COVID-19. CDR3 sequence (DNA): TGTGCCAGCGTGCGCCAGTCTAGCGGGAAAACTTACGAGCAGTACTTC. Its translation is CASVRQSSGKTYEQYF.